These 10 T cell receptor beta chains were sequenced from one sample in a study of response to subunit inactivated influenza vaccine. MiXCR, applied by TCRdb to the RT-PCR reads, yields one record per CDR3 protein. In the table there are around 790,000 distinct CDR3 sequences, 21% of which are singletons. The sequencing here drew on PBMCs from blood, taken roughly 5 days after vaccination. All receptors derive from a man aged 50-59 years who received an inactivated influenza vaccine.

This clonotype showed up just a few times. The chain uses TRBV10-3 and TRBJ2-1, with a tentative D call TRBD1 (5 bases). The CDR3 runs 13 residues. Germline CDR1 is ENHRY and CDR2 is SYGVKD. V lost 0 bases and J 11 bases, leaving 11 bases between the germline ends. As DNA, the CDR3 is TGTGCCATCAGTGAGTCGGAAGGGGCAAAGCAGTTCTTC. This encodes CAISESEGAKQFF.

This clonotype was detected a few times. The chain carries TRBV24-1 and TRBJ2-5; D may be TRBD1 or TRBD2 (7 bases each). The CDR3 is 17 amino acids. V shed 3 bases and J shed 4 bases, with 20 bases lying between them. Germline values: CDR1 KGHDR, CDR2 SFDVKD. As DNA, the CDR3 is TGTGCCACCAGTGATCCCTCCTCAGGGGGGGCCCCAGAGACCCAGTACTTC. As protein: CATSDPSSGGAPETQYF.

Only a few counts were recorded for this clonotype. The V and J genes are TRBV6-1 and TRBJ1-6, with unresolved D. The germline V and J ends were trimmed by 8 bases and 5 bases, with 10 bases remaining between them. Germline assignment: CDR1 MNHNS and CDR2 SASEGT. The CDR3 runs 13 residues. DNA of the CDR3: TGTGCCAGCCGAGAGAACCATAATTCACCCCTCCACTTT. Its translation is CASRENHNSPLHF.

Ten or more counts support this clonotype. The chain couples TRBV10-3 to TRBJ2-7; possible D gene TRBD2, 6 bases. The germline V gene encodes CDR1 ENHRY and CDR2 SYGVKD. Trimming took 4 bases from V and 3 from J, leaving 10 bases between them. This CDR3 has 13 amino acids. Written as DNA, the CDR3 is TGTGCCATCAGTGGCGGGACGGTCTACGAGCAGTACTTC. Amino acid sequence: CAISGGTVYEQYF.

Only a few counts were recorded for this clonotype. The chain employs TRBV3-1 and TRBJ2-7, with 7 bases matching TRBD1. This CDR3 is 15 amino acids long. The junction had 6 bases not matched to a gene; V was cut back by 1 base and J by 3 bases. Per germline, CDR1 LGHDT and CDR2 YNNKEL (reference sequence). CDR3 nucleotides: TGTGCCAGCAGCCAAGGGACAGGACTGGGCTACGAGCAGTACTTC. Its translation: CASSQGTGLGYEQYF.

This clonotype came up a few times. J is TRBJ2-7 and V is TRBV7-8, with TRBD2 matching 10 bases. The CDR3 extends over 18 amino acids. Unmatched junction bases numbered 16, after V lost 3 bases and J lost 5 bases. Germline lookup yields CDR1 SGHVS and CDR2 FQNEAQ. The chain's CDR3 is CASSFPKSSGLAINEQYF. The CDR3, as DNA: TGTGCCAGCAGCTTTCCAAAGTCATCGGGACTAGCGATCAACGAGCAGTACTTC.

The chain employs TRBV30 and TRBJ1-6; a possible D gene is TRBD1 (5 bases). This CDR3 is 13 amino acids long. V gave up 1 base and J gave up 5 bases, with 6 bases separating them. Germline V CDR1 and CDR2: GTSNPN, SVGIG (reference sequence). For the CDR3, the DNA is TGTGCCTGGAGTGGGGGGAATAATTCACCCCTCCACTTT. Its protein product is CAWSGGNNSPLHF.

The chain carries TRBV12-3 or TRBV12-4 and TRBJ1-3; D call uncertain. CDR3 length equals 15 residues. The V gene lost 2 bases and the J gene lost 1 base, with 9 bases spanning the gap. The CDR3 nucleotides read TGTGCCAGCAGTTTAAACGTGGCGTCTGGAAACACCATATATTTT. Its translation: CASSLNVASGNTIYF.

The chain employs TRBV20-1 and TRBJ2-3; 13 bases line up with TRBD2. The length of the CDR3 is 15 residues. The junction had 2 bases not matched to a gene; V was cut back by 3 bases and J by 2 bases. From germline, CDR1 is DFQATT and CDR2 SNEGSKA (reference sequence). For the CDR3, the DNA is TGCAGTGCTAGGGGGACTAGCGGGATCACAGATACGCAGTATTTT. This gives the protein CSARGTSGITDTQYF.

This clonotype was picked up a small number of times. Its ends do not fully match the called genes, so a read error is possible. The chain combines TRBV7-7 with TRBJ2-7; TRBD2 might be the D (6 bases). The CDR3 is 16 residues long. Germline CDR1 SSHAT, CDR2 FNYEAQ (reference sequence). The CDR3 DNA sequence: TGTGCTAGCAGCTTAGCGGAGGCAGAACCTACCTACGAGCAGTACTTC. This encodes CASSLAEAEPTYEQYF.